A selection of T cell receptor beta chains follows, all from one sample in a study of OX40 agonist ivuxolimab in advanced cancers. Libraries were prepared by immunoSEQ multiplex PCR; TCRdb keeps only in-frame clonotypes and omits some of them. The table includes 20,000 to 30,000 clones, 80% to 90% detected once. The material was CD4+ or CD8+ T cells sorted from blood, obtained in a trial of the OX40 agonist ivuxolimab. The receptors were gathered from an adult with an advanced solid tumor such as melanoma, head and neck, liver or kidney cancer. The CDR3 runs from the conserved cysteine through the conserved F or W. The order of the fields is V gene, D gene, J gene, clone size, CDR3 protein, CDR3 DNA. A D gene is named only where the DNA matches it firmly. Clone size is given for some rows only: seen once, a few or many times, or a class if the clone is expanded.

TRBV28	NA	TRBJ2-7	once	CASSLLGGVGSYEQYF	TGTGCCAGCAGTTTACTAGGAGGGGTAGGCTCCTACGAGCAGTACTTC
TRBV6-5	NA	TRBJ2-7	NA	CASSAQAGSSYEQYF	TGTGCCAGCAGCGCGCAGGCGGGAAGCTCCTACGAGCAGTACTTC
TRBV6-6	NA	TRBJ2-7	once	CASSPTFYEQYF	TGTGCCAGCAGTCCGACATTTTACGAGCAGTACTTC
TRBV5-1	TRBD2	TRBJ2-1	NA	CASSLEGLAGYNEQFF	TGCGCCAGCAGCTTGGAGGGACTAGCGGGTTACAATGAGCAGTTCTTC
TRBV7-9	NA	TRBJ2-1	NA	CASISKRDNEQFF	TGTGCCAGCATAAGTAAGCGAGACAATGAGCAGTTCTTC
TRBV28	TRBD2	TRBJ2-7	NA	CASSFFEGAGEQYF	TGTGCCAGCAGTTTCTTCGAGGGAGCGGGGGAGCAGTACTTC
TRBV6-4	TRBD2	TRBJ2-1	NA	CASSAGGSYNEQFF	TGTGCCAGCAGCGCGGGAGGTTCCTACAATGAGCAGTTCTTC
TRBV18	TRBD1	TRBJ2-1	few	CASSPTGGANNEQFF	TGTGCCAGCTCACCGACAGGGGGCGCAAATAATGAGCAGTTCTTC
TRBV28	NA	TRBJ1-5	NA	CASTTHVGSNQPQHF	TGTGCCAGCACCACCCACGTGGGGTCCAATCAGCCCCAGCATTTT
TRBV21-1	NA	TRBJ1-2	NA	CASSKLTVYGYTF	TGTGCCAGCAGCAAACTAACGGTCTATGGCTACACCTTC
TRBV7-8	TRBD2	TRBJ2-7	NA	CASSLGVTSGAYEQYF	TGTGCCAGCAGCTTAGGAGTGACTAGCGGGGCCTACGAGCAGTACTTC
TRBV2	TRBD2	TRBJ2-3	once	CASSDVRDYLGDTQYF	TGTGCCAGCAGCGACGTTCGGGACTACCTGGGGGATACGCAGTATTTT
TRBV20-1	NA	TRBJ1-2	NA	CSAPWWGYTF	TGCAGTGCTCCGTGGTGGGGCTACACCTTC
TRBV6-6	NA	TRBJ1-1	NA	CASSMSRGEAFF	TGTGCCAGCAGTATGTCCCGGGGCGAAGCTTTCTTT
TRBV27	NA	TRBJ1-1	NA	CASSMLGDTEAFF	TGTGCCAGCAGTATGTTGGGGGACACTGAAGCTTTCTTT
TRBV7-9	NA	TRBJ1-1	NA	CASSSRGPPGNTEAFF	TGTGCCAGCAGCTCCCGGGGCCCCCCGGGGAACACTGAAGCTTTCTTT
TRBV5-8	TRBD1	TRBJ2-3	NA	CASSPFGTGITDTQYF	TGTGCCAGCAGCCCCTTCGGGACAGGGATCACAGATACGCAGTATTTT
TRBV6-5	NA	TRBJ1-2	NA	CASSYSPTVRDGYTF	TGTGCCAGCAGTTACTCCCCGACCGTCCGTGACGGCTACACCTTC
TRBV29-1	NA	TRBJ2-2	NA	CSGLGAPGGELFF	TGCAGCGGCCTGGGGGCGCCGGGCGGGGAGCTGTTTTTT
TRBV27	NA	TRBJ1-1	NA	CASSPIQTLNTEAFF	TGTGCCAGCAGTCCCATCCAGACATTGAACACTGAAGCTTTCTTT
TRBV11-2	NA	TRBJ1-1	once	CASSLNRVLEAFF	TGTGCCAGCAGCTTAAACAGGGTCCTTGAAGCTTTCTTT
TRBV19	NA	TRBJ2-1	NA	CASIVGSSSYNEQFF	TGTGCCAGTATAGTGGGTAGTAGCTCCTACAATGAGCAGTTCTTC
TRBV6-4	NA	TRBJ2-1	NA	CASSDTASSYNEQFF	TGTGCCAGCAGTGACACGGCTAGCTCCTACAATGAGCAGTTCTTC
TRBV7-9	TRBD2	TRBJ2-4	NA	CASSTGLAGGFQYF	TGTGCCAGCAGTACAGGACTAGCGGGGGGATTTCAGTACTTC
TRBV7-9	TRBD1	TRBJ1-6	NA	CASSSGQGNSPLHF	TGTGCCAGCAGCTCGGGACAGGGGAATTCACCCCTCCACTTT
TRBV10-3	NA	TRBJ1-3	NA	CAISEGGNSGNTIYF	TGTGCCATCAGTGAGGGCGGCAACTCTGGAAACACCATATATTTT
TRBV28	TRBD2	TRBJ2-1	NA	CASSPSGADNEQFF	TGTGCCAGCAGTCCTAGCGGGGCAGACAATGAGCAGTTCTTC
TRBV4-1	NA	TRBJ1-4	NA	CASSQESLNEKLFF	TGCGCCAGCAGCCAAGAGTCTTTAAATGAAAAACTGTTTTTT
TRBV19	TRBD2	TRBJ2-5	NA	CASSWGPSGEETQYF	TGTGCCAGTAGTTGGGGTCCTAGCGGTGAGGAGACCCAGTACTTC
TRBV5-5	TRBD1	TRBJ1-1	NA	CASSSLTTGQLNTEAFF	TGTGCCAGCAGCTCCTTAACCACGGGACAGCTGAACACTGAAGCTTTCTTT
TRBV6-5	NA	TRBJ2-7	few	CASSYFDPYEQYF	TGTGCCAGCAGTTACTTCGACCCCTACGAGCAGTACTTC
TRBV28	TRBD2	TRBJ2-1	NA	CASSLFAGAGNEQFF	TGTGCCAGCAGTTTGTTCGCGGGAGCCGGGAATGAGCAGTTCTTC
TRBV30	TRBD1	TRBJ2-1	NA	CAWTPPTGTGFNEQFF	TGTGCCTGGACCCCACCCACCGGGACAGGGTTTAATGAGCAGTTCTTC
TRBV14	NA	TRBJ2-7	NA	CASSQDPGYEQYF	TGTGCCAGCAGCCAAGATCCGGGCTACGAGCAGTACTTC
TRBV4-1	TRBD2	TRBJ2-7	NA	CASSPRTSGSYEQYF	TGCGCCAGCAGCCCACGGACTAGCGGCTCCTACGAGCAGTACTTC
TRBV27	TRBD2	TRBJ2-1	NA	CASSYGLAGGNLYNEQFF	TGTGCCAGCAGTTATGGACTAGCGGGAGGGAATCTTTACAATGAGCAGTTCTTC
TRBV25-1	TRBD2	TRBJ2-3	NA	CASSGDLAGEVDTQYF	TGTGCCAGCTCGGGGGACCTAGCGGGGGAGGTAGATACGCAGTATTTT
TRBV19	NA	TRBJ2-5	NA	CASSMGSPSFQETQYF	TGTGCCAGTAGTATGGGCAGCCCGTCTTTCCAAGAGACCCAGTACTTC
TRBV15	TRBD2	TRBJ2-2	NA	CATSRGGKGGTGELFF	TGTGCCACCAGCAGGGGCGGGAAGGGAGGGACCGGGGAGCTGTTTTTT
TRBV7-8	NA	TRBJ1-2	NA	CASSLPLDGPNYGYTF	TGTGCCAGCAGCTTACCTTTGGACGGACCTAACTATGGCTACACCTTC
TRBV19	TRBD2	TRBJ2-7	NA	CASSIISGGSYEQYF	TGTGCCAGTAGTATAATTAGCGGGGGAAGCTACGAGCAGTACTTC
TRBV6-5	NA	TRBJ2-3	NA	CASSSLLADTQYF	TGTGCCAGCAGTTCCTTATTAGCAGATACGCAGTATTTT
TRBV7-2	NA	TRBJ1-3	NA	CASRGGEMGVDTIYF	TGTGCCAGCAGGGGTGGTGAAATGGGGGTAGACACCATATATTTT
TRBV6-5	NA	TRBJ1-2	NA	CASSYSTGMDGYTF	TGTGCCAGCAGTTACTCGACAGGAATGGATGGCTACACCTTC
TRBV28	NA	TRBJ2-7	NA	CASGKLEGADEQYF	TGTGCCAGCGGGAAGCTGGAGGGAGCTGACGAGCAGTACTTC
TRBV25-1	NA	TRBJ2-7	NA	CASSDTSSYEQYF	TGTGCCAGCAGTGATACATCCTCCTACGAGCAGTACTTC
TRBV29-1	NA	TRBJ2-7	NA	CSAVQGSAEQYF	TGCAGCGCGGTACAGGGCTCAGCCGAGCAGTACTTC
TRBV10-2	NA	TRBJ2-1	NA	CASSESRQEQFF	TGCGCCAGCAGTGAGTCGCGGCAGGAGCAGTTCTTC
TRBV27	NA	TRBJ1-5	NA	CASSLGWGQPQHF	TGTGCCAGCAGTTTAGGGTGGGGTCAGCCCCAGCATTTT
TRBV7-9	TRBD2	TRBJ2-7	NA	CASSLGSSGASYEQYF	TGTGCCAGCAGCCTAGGGTCTAGCGGGGCTTCCTACGAGCAGTACTTC
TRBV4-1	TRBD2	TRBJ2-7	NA	CASSQVPSSGRTEQYF	TGCGCCAGCAGCCAAGTCCCCTCTAGCGGGAGGACCGAGCAGTACTTC
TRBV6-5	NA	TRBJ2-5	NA	CASSSGSETETQYF	TGTGCCAGCAGTTCCGGGAGCGAAACGGAGACCCAGTACTTC
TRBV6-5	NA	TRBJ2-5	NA	CASSYSGAGVETQYF	TGTGCCAGCAGTTACTCGGGGGCGGGAGTCGAGACCCAGTACTTC
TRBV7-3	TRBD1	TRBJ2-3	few	CASTRGGGTDTQYF	TGTGCCAGCACCCGAGGGGGCGGCACAGATACGCAGTATTTT
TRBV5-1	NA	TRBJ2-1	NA	CASSLGGADHSNEQFF	TGCGCCAGCAGCTTGGGTGGAGCGGACCATTCCAATGAGCAGTTCTTC
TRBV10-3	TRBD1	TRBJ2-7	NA	CAISDRVTYEQYF	TGTGCCATCTCGGACAGGGTGACCTACGAGCAGTACTTC
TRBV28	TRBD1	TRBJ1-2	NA	CASSPSETGNYGYTF	TGTGCCAGCAGCCCCTCTGAGACAGGGAACTATGGCTACACCTTC
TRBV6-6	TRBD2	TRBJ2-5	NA	CASSRLAGQGAQYF	TGTGCCAGCAGCCGACTAGCGGGGCAGGGGGCCCAGTACTTC